The clone carrying this TCR beta chain was recorded only once. This sample was included in a study of CD8 T cells in Susac syndrome. The CDR3 contains 14 residues. CDR1 SGHRS and CDR2 YFSETQ come from the germline V gene. Between the trimmed V and J ends, which lost 4 bases and 1 base, there was a span of 11 bases. Reverse transcription of roughly 0.5 to 1 ug RNA was performed with random hexamers. TCRdb processed the immunoSEQ multiplex PCR reads anew with MiXCR; each CDR3 protein has one entry. The sample yields 77,000 or so distinct CDR3 sequences, approximately 94% seen once. In contrast to the negatively isolated CD8+ and CD4+ T cells, TEMRA cells were FACS-enriched.

The chain joins TRBV5-1 to TRBJ2-5, with D perhaps matching TRBD2 (5 bases). This sequence was found in a human donor with Susac syndrome. Material: CD4+ T cells from PBMCs. The DNA of the CDR3 is TGCGCCAGCAGCCTCGCAGCGGCCCAAGAGACCCAGTACTTC. This codes for CASSLAAAQETQYF.